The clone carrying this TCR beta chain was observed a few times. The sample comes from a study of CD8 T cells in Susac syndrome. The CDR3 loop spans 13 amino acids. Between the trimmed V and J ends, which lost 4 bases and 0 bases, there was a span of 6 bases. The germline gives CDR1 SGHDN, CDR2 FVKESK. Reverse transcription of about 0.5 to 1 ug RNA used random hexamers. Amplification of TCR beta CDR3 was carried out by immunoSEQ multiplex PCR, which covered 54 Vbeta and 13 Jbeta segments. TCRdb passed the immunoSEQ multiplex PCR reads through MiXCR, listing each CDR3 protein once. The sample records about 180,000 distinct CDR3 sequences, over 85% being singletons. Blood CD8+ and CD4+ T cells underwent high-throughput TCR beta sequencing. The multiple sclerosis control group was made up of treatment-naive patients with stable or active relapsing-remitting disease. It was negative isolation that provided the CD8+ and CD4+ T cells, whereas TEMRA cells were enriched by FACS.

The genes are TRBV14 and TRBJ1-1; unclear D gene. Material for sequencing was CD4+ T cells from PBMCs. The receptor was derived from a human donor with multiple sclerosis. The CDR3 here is CASSPSMNTEAFF. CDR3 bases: TGTGCCAGCAGCCCCTCCATGAACACTGAAGCTTTCTTT. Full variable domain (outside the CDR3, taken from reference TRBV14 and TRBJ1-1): EAGVTQFPSHSVIEKGQTVTLRCDPISGHDNLYWYRRVMGKEIKFLLHFVKESKQDESGMPNNRFLAERTGGTYSTLKVQPAELEDSGVYFCASSPSMNTEAFFGQGTRLTVV.